The clone carrying this TCR beta chain came up a few times. Its antigen is undetermined. This record comes from a study of cytomegalovirus exposure and HLA in healthy donors. The PCR was carried out with 60 Vbeta primers and 13 Jbeta primers. Using immunoSEQ multiplex PCR, the repertoire was profiled, and TCRdb retains in-frame clones only, with some absent. The repertoire has roughly 140,000 clones, approximately 72% of them found once; the top ten carry approximately 2%. Points from the study as a whole: Based on reports, TCR beta sequences accurately predicted HLA-A and HLA-B alleles for most subjects. A later analysis revealed that TCR association rates differed between HLA loci, peaking at DRB1 and bottoming out at HLA-C. Most of the TCR beta V segments (in an earlier analysis) were productive either about 87% or about 30% of the time.

V shed 5 bases and J shed 3 bases, with 10 bases lying between them. The germline V gene encodes CDR1 SEHNR and CDR2 FQNEAQ (reference sequence). The CDR3 covers 13 residues. Sequences were obtained from PBMCs. This TCR derives from a man aged 40-55 years in good health and CMV-seronegative. The chain couples TRBV7-9 to TRBJ1-2; tentative D call: TRBD1 (5 bases). In nucleotides, the CDR3 is TGTGCCAGCAGCGGTGACAGCGACTATGGCTACACCTTC. It is translated as CASSGDSDYGYTF.